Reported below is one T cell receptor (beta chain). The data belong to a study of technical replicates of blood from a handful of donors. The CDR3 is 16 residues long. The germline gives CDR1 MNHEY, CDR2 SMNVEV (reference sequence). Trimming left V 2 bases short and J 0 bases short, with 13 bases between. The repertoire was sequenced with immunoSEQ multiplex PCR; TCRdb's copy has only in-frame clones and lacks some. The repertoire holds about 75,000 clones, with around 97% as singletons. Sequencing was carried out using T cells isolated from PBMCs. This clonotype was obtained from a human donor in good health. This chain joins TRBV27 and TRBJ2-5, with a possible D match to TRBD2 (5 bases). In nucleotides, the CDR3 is TGTGCCAGCAGTTTACTGGGTAGCGCCAACCAAGAGACCCAGTACTTC. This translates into CASSLLGSANQETQYF.